A selection of T cell receptor beta chains follows, all from one sample in a study of blood T cell repertoires in COVID-19. Assay: immunoSEQ multiplex PCR; the TCRdb copy retains only in-frame clones and omits some. The table has under 200,000 clones, 85% to 90% seen once. Sequencing input: PBMCs or T cells enriched from blood (not recorded which). The receptor source for this set is a woman in her thirties or forties in a cohort exposed to, infected with or recovered from COVID-19 (not recorded which). CDR3s include the opening cysteine and the closing phenylalanine or tryptophan. D genes are given only for firm matches. Clone size is not always given. Where it is, it says once, few, many or a class for expanded clones.

TRBD1	TRBV7-2	TRBJ1-3	NA	CASSFGQGSSGNTIYF	TGTGCCAGCAGCTTCGGACAGGGGAGCTCTGGAAACACCATATATTTT
NA	TRBV11-2	TRBJ1-4	NA	CASSPVGGLEKLFF	TGTGCCAGCAGCCCCGTCGGGGGTTTAGAAAAACTGTTTTTT
NA	TRBV7-2	TRBJ2-7	NA	CASSLRAGAKGTEEQYF	TGTGCCAGCAGCTTACGGGCGGGGGCAAAAGGGACGGAGGAGCAGTACTTC
TRBD1	TRBV7-6	TRBJ2-1	NA	CASSTDRSSYNEQFF	TGTGCCAGCAGCACGGACAGGAGCTCCTACAATGAGCAGTTCTTC
TRBD1	TRBV10-2	TRBJ1-2	NA	CASRAGQGVGYTF	TGCGCCAGCAGGGCTGGACAGGGAGTTGGCTACACCTTC
TRBD2	TRBV13	TRBJ2-7	NA	CASSTPNLLAGVYEQYF	TGTGCCAGCAGCACTCCGAACCTCTTAGCGGGAGTTTACGAGCAGTACTTC
NA	TRBV12-3/TRBV12-4	TRBJ1-2	NA	CASSPGQYYGYTF	TGTGCCAGCAGTCCCGGACAGTACTATGGCTACACCTTC
NA	TRBV14	TRBJ1-2	NA	CASSQEIGRGYTF	TGTGCCAGCAGCCAAGAGATAGGGAGAGGCTACACCTTC
NA	TRBV4-1	TRBJ1-6	NA	CASSQEQGSSPLHF	TGCGCCAGCAGCCAAGAGCAGGGTTCTTCACCCCTCCACTTT
NA	TRBV4-1	TRBJ1-6	NA	CASSQVLRGGSDNSPLHF	TGCGCCAGCAGCCAAGTGCTAAGAGGAGGGTCCGATAATTCACCCCTCCACTTT
NA	TRBV20-1	TRBJ1-2	once	CGFAVYGYTF	TGTGGCTTTGCGGTCTATGGCTACACCTTC
TRBD1	TRBV7-9	TRBJ1-2	NA	CASSPTFRQGENYGYTF	TGTGCCAGCAGCCCTACGTTCCGCCAGGGGGAAAACTATGGCTACACCTTC
NA	TRBV5-1	TRBJ1-1	NA	CASSPEREVTEAFF	TGCGCCAGCAGCCCTGAAAGAGAAGTCACTGAAGCTTTCTTT
TRBD1	TRBV24-1	TRBJ2-7	NA	CATSDTQQGVYEQYF	TGTGCCACCAGTGATACCCAACAGGGGGTCTACGAGCAGTACTTC
NA	TRBV3-1/TRBV3-2	TRBJ2-3	NA	CASSPKDSYTQYF	TGTGCCAGCAGCCCAAAGGACTCTTATACGCAGTATTTT
TRBD1	TRBV7-2	TRBJ2-7	NA	CASSSAGQGYYEQYF	TGTGCCAGCAGCTCTGCAGGACAGGGATATTACGAGCAGTACTTC
NA	TRBV7-9	TRBJ1-1	once	CASSQGNTEAFF	TGTGCCAGCAGCCAGGGTAACACTGAAGCTTTCTTT
TRBD1	TRBV25-1	TRBJ1-2	NA	CASSGTGYGYTF	TGTGCCAGCTCCGGGACAGGCTATGGCTACACCTTC
TRBD1	TRBV4-1	TRBJ1-5	NA	CASSQEGRGLNQPQHF	TGCGCCAGCAGCCAAGAAGGTAGGGGGCTCAATCAGCCCCAGCATTTT
NA	TRBV12-3/TRBV12-4	TRBJ1-2	NA	CASSPGGLYGYTF	TGTGCCAGCAGCCCGGGGGGGCTCTATGGCTACACCTTC
TRBD1	TRBV28	TRBJ2-7	once	CASSFGTGNEQYF	TGTGCCAGCAGTTTCGGGACAGGGAACGAGCAGTACTTC
TRBD1	TRBV4-2	TRBJ1-2	NA	CASSQGASGQFNYGYTF	TGTGCCAGCAGCCAAGGGGCTTCGGGACAGTTTAACTATGGCTACACCTTC
TRBD2	TRBV9	TRBJ2-3	NA	CASSTRLAGGREDTQYF	TGTGCCAGCAGCACTAGACTAGCGGGAGGGCGGGAGGATACGCAGTATTTT
TRBD1	TRBV6-5	TRBJ1-2	NA	CASRGTAANYGYTF	TGTGCCAGCAGAGGGACAGCAGCTAACTATGGCTACACCTTC
TRBD1	TRBV6-1	TRBJ1-4	NA	CASSEGQGPHEKLFF	TGTGCCAGCAGTGAGGGACAGGGACCCCATGAAAAACTGTTTTTT
TRBD2	TRBV27	TRBJ2-5	few	CASSLSAGGPKTQYF	TGTGCCAGCAGTTTATCGGCGGGGGGGCCTAAGACCCAGTACTTC
NA	TRBV6-5	TRBJ1-1	NA	CASSYGQSGTEAFF	TGTGCCAGCAGTTACGGACAGTCGGGCACTGAAGCTTTCTTT
NA	TRBV6-2/TRBV6-3	TRBJ1-2	NA	CASSYGTVTYGYTF	TGTGCCAGCAGTTACGGCACCGTCACCTATGGCTACACCTTC
NA	TRBV4-3	TRBJ2-5	NA	CASSHSPDPAGTQYF	TGCGCCAGCAGCCATTCCCCAGACCCGGCGGGGACCCAGTACTTC
NA	TRBV27	TRBJ1-1	NA	CASSPPQRGGDTEAFF	TGTGCCAGCAGCCCCCCACAAAGAGGGGGTGACACTGAAGCTTTCTTT
NA	TRBV27	TRBJ2-6	NA	CASSWSAGSLGAGANVLTF	TGTGCCAGCAGTTGGTCAGCCGGGTCCCTAGGAGCTGGGGCCAACGTCCTGACTTTC
TRBD1	TRBV9	TRBJ2-5	NA	CASSVPRDSHQETQYF	TGTGCCAGCAGCGTACCCCGGGACAGTCATCAAGAGACCCAGTACTTC
NA	TRBV19	TRBJ1-5	NA	CASSISQNQPQHF	TGTGCCAGTAGTATATCGCAGAATCAGCCCCAGCATTTT
TRBD2	TRBV3-1/TRBV3-2	TRBJ2-5	NA	CASSPGSGGFETQYF	TGTGCCAGCAGCCCCGGTAGCGGGGGGTTTGAGACCCAGTACTTC
TRBD2	TRBV7-9	TRBJ2-3	NA	CASSSRLAGVQDTQYF	TGTGCCAGCAGCTCACGACTAGCGGGAGTCCAGGATACGCAGTATTTT
NA	TRBV15	TRBJ1-1	NA	CATSRDPSGSTEAFF	TGTGCCACCAGCAGAGATCCCAGTGGGAGCACTGAAGCTTTCTTT
NA	TRBV10-2	TRBJ2-3	NA	CASSEGWQTGTDTQYF	TGCGCCAGCAGTGAGGGGTGGCAGACTGGCACAGATACGCAGTATTTT
TRBD1	TRBV2	TRBJ2-7	NA	CASGTVTSYEQYF	TGTGCCAGTGGGACAGTCACCTCCTACGAGCAGTACTTC
TRBD2	TRBV9	TRBJ2-1	few	CASSSPTSGGDNEQFF	TGTGCCAGCAGCTCCCCCACTAGCGGGGGAGACAATGAGCAGTTCTTC
TRBD1	TRBV3-1/TRBV3-2	TRBJ1-6	NA	CASSQWTGYDSPLHF	TGTGCCAGCAGCCAATGGACAGGGTACGATTCACCCCTCCACTTT
TRBD2	TRBV18	TRBJ2-1	NA	CASSPTLQREDHEQFF	TGTGCCAGCTCACCAACTTTACAGCGGGAGGATCATGAGCAGTTCTTC
NA	TRBV11-2	TRBJ1-2	NA	CASSISSPGGGYTF	TGTGCCAGCAGCATTAGTTCGCCTGGAGGCGGCTACACCTTC
NA	TRBV11-2	TRBJ1-4	once	CASSSSFATNEKLFF	TGTGCCAGCAGCTCCAGTTTTGCAACTAATGAAAAACTGTTTTTT
NA	TRBV18	TRBJ2-6	NA	CASSPAHSGANVLTF	TGTGCCAGCTCACCCGCGCACTCTGGGGCCAACGTCCTGACTTTC
NA	TRBV3-1/TRBV3-2	TRBJ2-7	NA	CASSQLTGRWGDEQYF	TGTGCCAGCAGCCAATTAACCGGGAGATGGGGCGACGAGCAGTACTTC
NA	TRBV28	TRBJ1-2	once	CASSFMGSDYGYTF	TGTGCCAGCAGTTTTATGGGGAGCGACTATGGCTACACCTTC
TRBD2	TRBV4-2	TRBJ2-1	NA	CASSHRTSGGASEQFF	TGTGCCAGCAGCCACCGGACTAGCGGGGGGGCGAGTGAGCAGTTCTTC
TRBD1	TRBV30	TRBJ1-5	NA	CAWSLGTGTYSNQPQHF	TGTGCCTGGAGTCTCGGGACAGGGACGTATAGCAATCAGCCCCAGCATTTT
TRBD1	TRBV24-1	TRBJ2-3	NA	CATTHRGLVDTQYF	TGTGCCACCACCCACAGGGGTTTGGTAGATACGCAGTATTTT
TRBD2	TRBV3-1/TRBV3-2	TRBJ2-7	few	CASSQGAGEQYF	TGTGCCAGCAGCCAAGGTGCGGGGGAGCAATACTTC
TRBD1	TRBV6-6	TRBJ1-5	NA	CAIATGSNQPQHF	TGTGCCATCGCGACAGGGAGCAATCAGCCCCAGCATTTT
TRBD1	TRBV3-1/TRBV3-2	TRBJ2-7	NA	CASSHGQGVGYEQYF	TGTGCCAGCAGCCATGGACAGGGGGTGGGCTACGAGCAGTACTTC
NA	TRBV12-3/TRBV12-4	TRBJ1-1	NA	CASSPYNTEAFF	TGTGCCAGCAGCCCTTATAACACTGAAGCTTTCTTT
TRBD1	TRBV19	TRBJ2-7	NA	CASSAGQGTYEQYF	TGTGCCAGTAGTGCGGGACAGGGTACCTACGAGCAGTACTTC
TRBD2	TRBV7-8	TRBJ2-1	NA	CASSFVSGGSSYNEQFF	TGTGCCAGCAGCTTTGTGAGCGGGGGGAGCTCCTACAATGAGCAGTTCTTC
NA	TRBV5-6	TRBJ2-1	many	CASSFTANEQFF	TGTGCCAGCAGCTTTACAGCTAATGAGCAGTTCTTC
TRBD1	TRBV27	TRBJ2-1	NA	CASSVWAGQEINEQFF	TGTGCCAGCAGTGTCTGGGCCGGACAGGAGATCAATGAGCAGTTCTTC